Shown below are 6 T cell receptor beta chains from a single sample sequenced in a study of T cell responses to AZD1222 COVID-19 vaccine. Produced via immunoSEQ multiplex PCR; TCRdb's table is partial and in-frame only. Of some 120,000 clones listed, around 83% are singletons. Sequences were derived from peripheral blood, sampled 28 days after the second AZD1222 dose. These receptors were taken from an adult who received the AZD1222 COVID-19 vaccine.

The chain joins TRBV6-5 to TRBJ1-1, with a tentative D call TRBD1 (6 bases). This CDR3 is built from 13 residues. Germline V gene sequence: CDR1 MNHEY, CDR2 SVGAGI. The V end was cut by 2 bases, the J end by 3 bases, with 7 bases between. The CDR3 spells CASSYHRDTEAFF. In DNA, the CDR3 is TGTGCCAGCAGTTACCACAGGGACACTGAAGCTTTCTTT.

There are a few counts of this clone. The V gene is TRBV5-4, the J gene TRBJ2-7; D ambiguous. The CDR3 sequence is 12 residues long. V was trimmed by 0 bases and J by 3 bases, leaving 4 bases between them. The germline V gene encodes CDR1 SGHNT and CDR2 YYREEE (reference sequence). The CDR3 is CASSLDGYEQYF. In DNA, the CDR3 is TGTGCCAGCAGCTTGGACGGCTACGAGCAGTACTTC.

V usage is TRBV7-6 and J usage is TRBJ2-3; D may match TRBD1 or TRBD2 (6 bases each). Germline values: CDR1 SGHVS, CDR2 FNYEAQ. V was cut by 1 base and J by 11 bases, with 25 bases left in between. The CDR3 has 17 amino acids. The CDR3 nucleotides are TGTGCCAGCAGCTTAGGGTTAGGGGGGTCAGGACAGCAGAAGCAGTATTTT. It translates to CASSLGLGGSGQQKQYF.

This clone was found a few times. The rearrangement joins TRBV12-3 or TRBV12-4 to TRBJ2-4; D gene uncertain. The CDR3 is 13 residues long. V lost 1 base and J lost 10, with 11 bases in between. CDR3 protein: CASSLDQARIQYF. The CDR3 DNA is TGTGCCAGCAGTTTAGACCAGGCGAGAATTCAGTACTTC.

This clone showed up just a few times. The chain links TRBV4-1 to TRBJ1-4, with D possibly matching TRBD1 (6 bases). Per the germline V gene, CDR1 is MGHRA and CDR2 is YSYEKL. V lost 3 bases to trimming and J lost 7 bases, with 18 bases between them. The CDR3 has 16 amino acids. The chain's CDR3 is CASSQLNAGDFEKLFF. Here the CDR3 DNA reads TGCGCCAGCAGCCAGCTCAACGCAGGGGATTTTGAAAAACTGTTTTTT.

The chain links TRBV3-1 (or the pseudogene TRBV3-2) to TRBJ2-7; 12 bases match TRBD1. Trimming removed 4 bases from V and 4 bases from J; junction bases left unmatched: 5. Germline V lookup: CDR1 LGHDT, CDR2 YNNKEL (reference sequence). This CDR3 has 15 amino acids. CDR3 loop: CASSLPGQGAYEQYF. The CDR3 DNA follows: TGTGCCAGCAGCCTACCGGGACAGGGGGCTTACGAGCAGTACTTC.